The clone carrying this T cell receptor (beta chain) was found a few times. V was shortened by 7 bases and J by 0 bases, with 16 bases between the two germline ends. The V gene's germline CDR1 is SGHVS and CDR2 FNYEAQ. There are 16 residues in the CDR3. The record originates from a study of blood T cells in healthy people across ages. Together with a sample-barcoded 5' primer, a J-beta primer mix was included in a second PCR lasting about 6 to 11 cycles. All cDNA molecules were each tagged by a template-switch adaptor with 12 random nucleotides. TCRdb analysed the 5' RACE reads with MiXCR anew, one entry per CDR3 protein. The sample holds around 1,000,000 distinct CDR3 sequences, approximately 25% seen once. These data were also reused for a study on T cells of mothers and their children.

This TCR derives from a girl between 2 and 10 years old in good health. Sequences were obtained from blood. V gene TRBV7-6 combines with J gene TRBJ2-1, with D possibly being TRBD2 (7 bases). CDR3 residues: CASTRGAYSSYNEQFF. The CDR3 region has the DNA TGTGCCAGCACCCGGGGGGCCTACAGCTCCTACAATGAGCAGTTCTTC.